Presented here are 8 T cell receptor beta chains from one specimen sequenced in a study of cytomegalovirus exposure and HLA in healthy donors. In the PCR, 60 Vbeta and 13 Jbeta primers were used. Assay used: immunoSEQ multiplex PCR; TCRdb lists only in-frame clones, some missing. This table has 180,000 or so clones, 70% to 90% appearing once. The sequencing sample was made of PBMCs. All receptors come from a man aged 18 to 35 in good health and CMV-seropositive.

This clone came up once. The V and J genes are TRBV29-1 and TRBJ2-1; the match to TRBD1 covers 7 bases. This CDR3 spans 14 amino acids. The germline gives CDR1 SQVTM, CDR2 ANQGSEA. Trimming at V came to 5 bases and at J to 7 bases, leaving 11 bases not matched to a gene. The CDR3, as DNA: TGCAGCGTTCGTCGACAGGGCTCGAGGAATGAGCAGTTCTTC. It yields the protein CSVRRQGSRNEQFF.

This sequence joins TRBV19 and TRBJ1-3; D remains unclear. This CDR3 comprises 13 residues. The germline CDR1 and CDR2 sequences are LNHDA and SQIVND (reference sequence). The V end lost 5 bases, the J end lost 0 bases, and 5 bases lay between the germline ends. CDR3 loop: CASSSSSGNTIYF. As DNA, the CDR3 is TGTGCCAGTAGTTCCTCCTCTGGAAACACCATATATTTT.

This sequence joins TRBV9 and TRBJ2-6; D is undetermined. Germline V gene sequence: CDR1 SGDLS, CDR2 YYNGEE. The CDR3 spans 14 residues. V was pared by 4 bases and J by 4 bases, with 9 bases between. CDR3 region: CASSSPPGANVLTF. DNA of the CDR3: TGTGCCAGCAGCTCTCCCCCCGGGGCCAACGTCCTGACTTTC.

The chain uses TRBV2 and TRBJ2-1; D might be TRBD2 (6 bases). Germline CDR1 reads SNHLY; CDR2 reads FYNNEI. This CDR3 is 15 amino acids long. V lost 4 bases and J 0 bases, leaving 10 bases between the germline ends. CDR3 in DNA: TGTGCCAGCAGTGTCGGGGGTAGCTCCTACAATGAGCAGTTCTTC. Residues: CASSVGGSSYNEQFF. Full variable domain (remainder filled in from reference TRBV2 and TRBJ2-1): EPEVTQTPSHQVTQMGQEVILRCVPISNHLYFYWYRQILGQKVEFLVSFYNNEISEKSEIFDDQFSVERPDGSNFTLKIRSTKLEDSAMYFCASSVGGSSYNEQFFGPGTRLTVL.

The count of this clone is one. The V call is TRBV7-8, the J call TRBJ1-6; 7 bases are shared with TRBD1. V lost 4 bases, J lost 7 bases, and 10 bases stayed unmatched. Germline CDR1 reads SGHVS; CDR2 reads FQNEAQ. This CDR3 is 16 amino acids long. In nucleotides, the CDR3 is TGTGCCAGCAGCTCAAAACCAAGACAGGGCAATTCACCCCTCCACTTT. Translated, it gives CASSSKPRQGNSPLHF.

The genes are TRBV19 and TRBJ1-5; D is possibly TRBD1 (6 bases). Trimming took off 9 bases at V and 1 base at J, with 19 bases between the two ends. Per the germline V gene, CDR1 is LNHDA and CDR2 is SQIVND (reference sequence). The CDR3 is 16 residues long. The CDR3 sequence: CASLPSGASSNQPQHF. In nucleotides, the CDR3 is TGTGCCAGCCTCCCCTCAGGGGCAAGCAGCAATCAGCCCCAGCATTTT. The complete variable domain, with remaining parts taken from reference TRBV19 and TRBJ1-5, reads DGGITQSPKYLFRKEGQNVTLSCEQNLNHDAMYWYRQDPGQGLRLIYYSQIVNDFQKGDIAEGYSVSREKKESFPLTVTSAQKNPTAFYLCASLPSGASSNQPQHFGDGTRLSIL.

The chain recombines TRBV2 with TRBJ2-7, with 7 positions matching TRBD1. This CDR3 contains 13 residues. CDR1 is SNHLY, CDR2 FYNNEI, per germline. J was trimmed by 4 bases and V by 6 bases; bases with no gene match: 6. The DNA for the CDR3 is TGTGCCAGCAGAGCAGGGGGAAGATACGAGCAGTACTTC. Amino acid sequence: CASRAGGRYEQYF.

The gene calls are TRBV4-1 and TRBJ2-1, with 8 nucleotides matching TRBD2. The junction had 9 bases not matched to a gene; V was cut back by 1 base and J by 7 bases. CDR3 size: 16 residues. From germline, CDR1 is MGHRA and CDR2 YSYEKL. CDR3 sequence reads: CASSQVGAGEENEQFF. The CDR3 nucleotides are TGCGCCAGCAGCCAAGTAGGAGCGGGGGAAGAAAATGAGCAGTTCTTC.